The sequence of this T cell receptor (beta chain) was determined in a study of blood T cell repertoires in COVID-19. On the study more broadly: Specimens from acute and convalescent COVID-19 originated in the United States, Italy and Spain.

CDR3 length: 12 amino acids. Trimming pared 3 bases from V and 8 bases from J, leaving 10 bases between. Germline-derived CDR1 and CDR2 are KGHSH and LQKENI. Original data processing: From reference gene primer amplification, estimates of nucleated cell counts were derived. This table comes from immunoSEQ multiplex PCR, and its TCRdb copy is limited to in-frame clones, with some not included. The V and J calls and clone size are taken from that table; D and trimming were inferred from the DNA. The sample lists about 370,000 clones; roughly 90% were seen once. The sequenced material came from peripheral blood. The chain joins TRBV18 to TRBJ1-1; D remains unclear. This TCR was recovered from a woman in her thirties with COVID-19, enrolled during active disease. In nucleotides, the CDR3 is TGTGCCAGCTCACCCGAGGCAGAAGAAGCTTTCTTT. It codes for CASSPEAEEAFF.